The sequence of this T cell receptor beta chain was determined in a study of beta chain features in type 1 diabetes (dated by TCRdb to between 2017 and 2018). Study-wide context: Mean age, gender distribution, total cell number and subset yield were not different between patients and healthy donors. A total of about 110,000,000 sorted cells were examined across all samples, and a strong correlation was observed between cell number per subset and RNA yield. Whereas all 30 or so donors provided naive and central memory subsets, regulatory and stem cell-like memory subsets were isolated from just 8 patients and roughly 8 healthy donors. In the study, TCRB repertoires of sorted circulating CD4+ T cell subsets from recently diagnosed type 1 diabetes patients were compared with those of matched healthy donors. Study-level results and caveats: PCR might favor shorter templates, but patient and control samples were amplified and corrected together, so any skew would affect both groups equally. Because the HLA sub-analyses included only small numbers of individuals, any influence of HLA type on TCRB rearrangement was left unresolved. Fewer insertions and more nucleotide deletions at VDJ recombination sites were observed in patients with type 1 diabetes, implying thymic rearrangement abnormalities. Naive, central memory and regulatory TCRB repertoires appeared to be more alike among patients than among healthy donors. Sequencing cDNA rather than genomic DNA could over-represent highly expressing activated cells, although activation and CD3 levels did not differ between groups. In all four CD4+ subsets, TCRB CDR3 length was moderately but significantly shorter in type 1 diabetes patients.

Of note for this clone: No cognate antigen has been identified for it. No much larger clone exists at a distance of one base, and base qualities are not known.

Each donor gave one peripheral blood draw, roughly 0.11 L on average, collected into heparinised tubes. Naive, central memory, regulatory and stem cell-like memory CD4+ T cells were sorted on a BD FACSAria II using a panel including CD45RO, CCR7, CD25, CD127, CD95 and CD27. Purity was above 95% for every sorted population. Right away, PBMCs were isolated by Lymphoprep density gradient centrifugation and were stained directly, with no culture step. To minimize batch effects, samples were stained and sorted in pairs, one healthy donor with one patient per experiment. Spanning cysteine to phenylalanine, the CDR3 consists of 16 amino acids. Of all the DNA, just the CDR3 is kept, 48 bases in frame from base 1. V is cut back by 3 bases and J by 0 bases, with 2 bases in the junction unmatched. CDR1 and CDR2 are read off the germline V gene as SGHRS and YFSETQ. The entire amount of isolated RNA was reverse transcribed using the High Capacity cDNA Reverse Transcription Kit, so the sequenced TCRB transcripts were expressed ones. Naive, central memory and regulatory T cell samples underwent deep immunoSEQ sequencing, averaging approximately 3.5 million total reads per sample. After sorted cells were lysed in RLT buffer, RNA was extracted with DNase-treated RNeasy Micro or Mini kits, with the choice depending on cell number. To prevent cross-contamination, each cell subset was processed individually, whereas patient and healthy donor samples were processed jointly. TCRB sequences were amplified from cDNA with the immunoSEQ multiplex PCR, producing 87-bp fragments spanning the CDR3 region. Sequencing of the amplicons was done on the Illumina HiSeq platform. The paper's processing steps were these. PCR bias was corrected computationally using synthetic template baselines, and reads within Hamming distance 2 were collapsed, with unmergeable singletons discarded. Reads were aligned against IMGT so that V, D and J genes, CDR3 length and insertions or deletions at six rearrangement sites could be assigned. Within each subset, clonotype counts were normalized to the number of sorted cells before true diversity and Gini coefficients were calculated with the tcR R package. The overlap coefficient, calculated on TCRB nucleotide sequences, was used to quantify repertoire sharing. The table was pulled from immuneACCESS by TCRdb, which kept in-frame rearrangements only. Such tables lose some clones; where checked, under half of the loss comes from unresolved V genes, and the rest has no known cause. The D gene and trimming were derived from the DNA, and the V and J assignments and clone size from that table. The sample profile shows some 370,000 clones; roughly a tenth of them were found once. The ten largest clones add up to about 0.6% of the sample.

The sample consisted of central memory CD4+ T cells from blood. This receptor chain uses TRBV5-1 and TRBJ1-4, and 10 bases in between align with TRBD1. This receptor was obtained from a man under 40 with type 1 diabetes. This receptor has the CDR3 CASSSGQGATNEKLFF. The base sequence is TGCGCCAGCAGCTCAGGACAGGGGGCAACTAATGAAAAACTGTTTTTT.